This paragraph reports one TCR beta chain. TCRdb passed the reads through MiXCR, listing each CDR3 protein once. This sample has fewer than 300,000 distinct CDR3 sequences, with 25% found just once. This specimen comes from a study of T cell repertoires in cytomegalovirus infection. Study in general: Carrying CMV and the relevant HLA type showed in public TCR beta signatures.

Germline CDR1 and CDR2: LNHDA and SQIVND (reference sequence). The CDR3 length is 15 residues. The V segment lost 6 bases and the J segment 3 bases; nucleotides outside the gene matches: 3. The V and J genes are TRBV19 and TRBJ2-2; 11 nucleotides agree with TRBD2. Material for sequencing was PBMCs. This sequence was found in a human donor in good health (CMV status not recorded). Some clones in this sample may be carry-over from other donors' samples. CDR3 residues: CASSGTSGYTGELFF. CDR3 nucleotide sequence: TGTGCCAGTAGCGGGACTAGCGGATACACCGGGGAGCTGTTTTTT.